The 22 T cell receptor beta chains in this list originate from one sample, sequenced in a study of post-analysis software for immune sequencing data. Antigens for these TCRs are unknown. Each TCR beta cDNA library carried unique molecular identifiers. From the PCR reads, TCRdb called clonotypes with MiXCR, one entry per CDR3 protein. This table holds approximately 770,000 distinct CDR3 sequences, 46% found once. Study results and limitations: About five TRBV segments were more frequent in patients than controls; TRBV5-6, TRBV5-1 and TRBV20-1 belonged to this group.

Material: blood. All receptors derive from a girl aged 5-17 years with multiple sclerosis.

The chain links TRBV7-2 to TRBJ2-3; 10 bases line up with TRBD2. The CDR3 is made up of 16 amino acids. Germline V gene lookup returns CDR1 SGHTA and CDR2 FQGNSA. J gave up 1 base and V 5 bases, and 6 bases lay outside the gene matches. The CDR3: CASSPRGTSGTDTQYF. The CDR3 coding sequence is TGTGCCAGCAGCCCTCGAGGGACTAGCGGCACAGATACGCAGTATTTT.

On this clonotype itself: An end of the junction does not agree with germline; a read error may underlie this. The chain recombines TRBV12-3 or TRBV12-4 with TRBJ1-2; 8 nucleotides align to TRBD1. The CDR3 consists of 13 residues. The CDR3 DNA is TGTGCCGGCAGTCAGGACAGGGCGGGCGGCTACACCTTC. Translating it yields CAGSQDRAGGYTF.

This clonotype was found a few times. The chain carries TRBV29-1 and TRBJ1-1, with 7 bases lining up with TRBD1. J gave up 5 bases and V 3 bases, and 9 bases lay outside the gene matches. The CDR3 is 14 residues long. Germline CDR1 reads SQVTM; CDR2 reads ANQGSEA. The CDR3 is CSVDVRGRRTEAFF. The CDR3 DNA sequence: TGCAGCGTTGATGTTAGGGGGCGCAGGACTGAAGCTTTCTTT.

This clonotype showed up just a few times. The chain is built from TRBV24-1 and TRBJ2-1; 12 nucleotides align to TRBD2. CDR1 KGHDR and CDR2 SFDVKD come from the germline V gene. The V gene end was trimmed by 6 bases and the J gene end by 7 bases; junction bases not matched to a gene: 3. This CDR3 is 14 amino acids long. CDR3 DNA: TGTGCCACCAGTCCCCTAGCGGGAGGGAATGAGCAGTTCTTC. Encoded protein: CATSPLAGGNEQFF.

This clonotype was counted a few times. The gene calls are TRBV7-3 and TRBJ2-1; 11 nucleotides align to TRBD2. CDR1 SGHTA and CDR2 FQGTGA come from the germline V gene. The CDR3 is 16 amino acids. J gave up 9 bases and V 4 bases, and 11 bases lay outside the gene matches. CDR3 sequence (DNA): TGTGCCAGCAGCTCACACGTACTAGCGGGAGTGGGTGAGCAGTTCTTC. It translates to CASSSHVLAGVGEQFF.

V is TRBV11-2 and J is TRBJ2-6, with D unclear. Deletions cut 5 bases from V and 4 bases from J, with 6 bases between. The CDR3 is 13 residues long. Germline values: CDR1 SGHAT, CDR2 FQNNGV. CDR3 protein: CASSRMGANVLTF. CDR3 in DNA: TGTGCCAGCAGCCGCATGGGGGCCAACGTCCTGACTTTC.

CDR3 residues: CASSYRTDLHYGYTF. In DNA form, the CDR3 reads TGTGCCAGCAGCTACCGGACAGACCTCCACTATGGCTACACCTTC. This rearrangement joins TRBV7-2 to TRBJ1-2; TRBD1 might be the D (6 bases). The V gene lost 4 bases and the J gene lost 3 bases, with 15 bases spanning the gap. The CDR3 loop spans 15 amino acids. Germline V gene lookup returns CDR1 SGHTA and CDR2 FQGNSA. The variable domain in full, completed from reference TRBV7-2 and TRBJ1-2, reads GAGVSQSPSNKVTEKGKDVELRCDPISGHTALYWYRQSLGQGLEFLIYFQGNSAPDKSGLPSDRFSAERTGGSVSTLTIQRTQQEDSAVYLCASSYRTDLHYGYTFGSGTRLTVV.

This clonotype was counted only a few times. The chain couples TRBV27 to TRBJ2-5, with 11 bases that match TRBD2. TRBJ2-7 matches the DNA end more closely, so the J call is doubtful. Germline values: CDR1 MNHEY, CDR2 SMNVEV (reference sequence). The CDR3 runs 12 residues. CDR3 DNA: TGTGCCAGTAGGGGACTAGCGGCCGAGCAGTACTTC. Protein product: CASRGLAAEQYF.

This clonotype was detected a few times. V usage is TRBV5-1 and J usage is TRBJ2-4; maybe TRBD1 (5 bases). TRBJ2-7 explains the end of the DNA better; the J call may be wrong. The CDR3 loop spans 12 amino acids. The V gene's germline CDR1 is SGHRS and CDR2 YFSETQ. The DNA of the CDR3 is TGCGCCAGCAGCTTGAGGGGTACCGAGCAGTACTTC. This codes for CASSLRGTEQYF.

The gene calls are TRBV9 and TRBJ2-3; 9 positions match TRBD2. V shed 3 bases and J 5 bases; nucleotides not matched to a gene: 10. Germline lookup yields CDR1 SGDLS and CDR2 YYNGEE. The CDR3 loop spans 16 amino acids. The CDR3 DNA reads as TGTGCCAGCAGCGCGGTGGCTAGCGGGAAGGGAGATACGCAGTATTTT. Its protein is CASSAVASGKGDTQYF.

In this sample, this clonotype turned up a few times. The V gene is TRBV7-6, the J gene TRBJ2-7; D unclear. V lost 0 bases to trimming and J lost 2 bases, with 5 bases between them. The CDR3 loop spans 13 amino acids. Germline values: CDR1 SGHVS, CDR2 FNYEAQ. The CDR3 DNA reads TGTGCCAGCAGCTTAGCGTTCGCCTACGAGCAGTACTTC. It translates to CASSLAFAYEQYF.

About this clonotype: Sequence at one end of the junction differs from germline and may be a read error. This sequence joins TRBV28 and TRBJ2-3; 13 bases map to TRBD2. The CDR3 contains 17 residues. Germline V gene sequence: CDR1 MDHEN, CDR2 SYDVKM. In DNA form, the CDR3 reads TGTACCAGCAGTTCGCCCCAGGGACTAGCGGGATCAGATACGCAGTATTTT. Amino acid sequence: CTSSSPQGLAGSDTQYF.

This clonotype was detected a few times. This chain connects TRBV2 to TRBJ2-5; perhaps TRBD1 as D (6 bases). Trimming left V 2 bases short and J 5 bases short, with 12 bases between. The CDR3 has 14 residues. CDR1 is SNHLY, CDR2 FYNNEI, per germline. The CDR3 coding sequence is TGTGCCAGCAGTGAAAGGCAGGGGCGTGAGACCCAGTACTTC. Its protein is CASSERQGRETQYF.

This sequence joins TRBV27 and TRBJ2-4, with D perhaps given as TRBD1 or TRBD2 (5 bases each). The ends were cut back, 4 bases at V and 13 bases at J, with 29 bases in the middle. The V gene's germline CDR1 is MNHEY and CDR2 SMNVEV (reference sequence). CDR3 length: 17 residues. The CDR3 is CASSSSARADSSGEQYF. CDR3 nucleotide sequence: TGTGCCAGCAGTTCCTCGGCCAGGGCCGACTCCTCCGGGGAGCAGTACTTC.

The V and J genes are TRBV27 and TRBJ2-3, with TRBD1 matching over 8 bases. The CDR3 is made up of 17 amino acids. V lost 5 bases and J lost 5; bases outside the gene matches: 15. CDR1 and CDR2 (germline): MNHEY, SMNVEV (reference sequence). The CDR3 reads CASSRPLGRGRGDTQYF. The CDR3 DNA sequence: TGTGCCAGCAGTCGACCTTTGGGCAGGGGGCGCGGAGATACGCAGTATTTT.

The V call is TRBV10-3, the J call TRBJ1-1; D may be TRBD1 (6 bases). CDR1 and CDR2 (germline): ENHRY, SYGVKD. Trimming took 10 bases from V and 3 from J, leaving 15 bases between them. The CDR3 contains 13 residues. The CDR3 DNA follows: TGTGCCACCTCGAGGGGGTGGGACACTGAAGCTTTCTTT. It translates to CATSRGWDTEAFF.

This chain joins TRBV2 and TRBJ2-1; D ambiguous. CDR3 length: 10 residues. CDR1 is SNHLY and CDR2 is FYNNEI in the germline V gene. The V end was cut by 6 bases, the J end by 4 bases, with 1 base between. CDR3 bases: TGTGCCAGCAGATACAATGAGCAGTTCTTC. It translates to CASRYNEQFF.

The genes are TRBV5-1 and TRBJ2-7; tentative D call: TRBD1 (6 bases). Germline lookup yields CDR1 SGHRS and CDR2 YFSETQ. This CDR3 is built from 15 residues. V lost 2 bases to trimming and J lost 2 bases, with 14 bases between them. The CDR3 region has the DNA TGCGCCAGCAGCTTCGGGACAACCCCAACCTACGAGCAGTACTTC. Protein sequence: CASSFGTTPTYEQYF.

This clonotype was observed once. V usage is TRBV7-9 and J usage is TRBJ2-3; TRBD1 aligns across 7 bases. V was pared by 5 bases and J by 12 bases, with 11 bases of the junction left unmatched. The CDR3 is made up of 13 amino acids. Germline CDR1 SEHNR, CDR2 FQNEAQ (reference sequence). CDR3 sequence reads: CASSRVRGTAQYF. The CDR3 nucleotides are TGTGCCAGCAGCCGGGTTCGTGGGACAGCCCAGTATTTT.

The DNA of the CDR3 is TGCAGCGCCCGCCCCGGGACAGAACCTAACTATGGCTACACCTTC. It yields the protein CSARPGTEPNYGYTF. The V and J genes are TRBV29-1 and TRBJ1-2; 7 nucleotides agree with TRBD1. The CDR3 runs to 15 residues. CDR1 is SQVTM, CDR2 ANQGSEA, per germline. V lost 7 bases to trimming and J lost 0 bases; unmatched junction nucleotides: 11.

This chain uses TRBV15 with TRBJ2-1; D is undetermined. Trimming cost V 2 bases and J 0 bases, with 14 bases left between them. The CDR3 loop spans 17 amino acids. Per the germline V gene, CDR1 is LNHNV and CDR2 is YYDKDF (reference sequence). CDR3 sequence (DNA): TGTGCCACCAGCAGACCTCCTACAGAGTCCTCCTACAATGAGCAGTTCTTC. Translation: CATSRPPTESSYNEQFF.

This clonotype was picked up a small number of times. The chain combines TRBV20-1 with TRBJ2-5; possibly TRBD1 for D (5 bases). Germline assignment: CDR1 DFQATT and CDR2 SNEGSKA (reference sequence). The ends were cut back, 7 bases at V and 1 base at J, with 13 bases in the middle. CDR3 size: 13 residues. The DNA for the CDR3 is TGCAGTGGGGGAACAGGAGTCCAAGAGACCCAGTACTTC. Translation: CSGGTGVQETQYF.